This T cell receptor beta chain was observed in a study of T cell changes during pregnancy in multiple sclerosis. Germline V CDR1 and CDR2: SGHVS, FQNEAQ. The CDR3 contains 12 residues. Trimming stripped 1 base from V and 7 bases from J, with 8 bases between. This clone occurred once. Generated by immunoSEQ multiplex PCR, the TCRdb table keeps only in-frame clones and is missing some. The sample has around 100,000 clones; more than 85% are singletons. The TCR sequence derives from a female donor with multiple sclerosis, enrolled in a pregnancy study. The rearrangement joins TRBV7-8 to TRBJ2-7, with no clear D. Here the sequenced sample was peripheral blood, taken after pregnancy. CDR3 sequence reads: CASSLDFGEQYF. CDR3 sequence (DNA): TGTGCCAGCAGCTTAGATTTCGGGGAGCAGTACTTC.